These 25 T cell receptor beta chains were sequenced from one sample in a study of T cells expressing NK-cell markers (dated by TCRdb to 2018 to 2020). The library was generated by 5' RACE. Sequenced using an Illumina HiSeq 2000. After TCRdb reprocessed the reads, each CDR3 protein sequence was kept as one row, without DNA. The table for this sample lists a few hundred thousand distinct CDR3 sequences. Around 4.9% of the sample rests with the top ten. The source material was blood T cells: a sorted CD56 or NKG2C T cell subset, CD4+ or CD8+ T cells, or bulk PBMC T cells (not recorded which). The receptors derive from a man between 18 and 69 years old in good health.

The chain joins TRBV2 to TRBJ2-3. Germline assignment: CDR1 SNHLY and CDR2 FYNNEI. This CDR3 comprises 12 residues. CDR3 sequence reads: CASSEGVGTQYF.

J is TRBJ1-1 and V is TRBV18; absent DNA, TCRdb's TRBD1 call cannot be checked. The germline gives CDR1 KGHSH, CDR2 LQKENI. The CDR3 loop spans 16 amino acids. CDR3 region: CASSPRHNPGDTEAFF.

The CDR3: CSARRPQPGEQFF. The rearrangement uses TRBV20-1 and TRBJ2-1; TCRdb's assignment of TRBD1 cannot be checked, as there is no DNA. The CDR3 is made up of 13 amino acids. CDR1 is DFQATT and CDR2 is SNEGSKA in the germline V gene (reference sequence).

The gene calls are TRBV6-5 and TRBJ2-7. The CDR3 has 16 residues. Germline lookup yields CDR1 MNHEY and CDR2 SVGAGI. CDR3 region: CASSYSFRSVGYEQYF.

The rearrangement joins TRBV20-1 to TRBJ2-3; the TCRdb D gene call, TRBD1, has no DNA to confirm it. The CDR3 spans 17 residues. In germline, CDR1 is DFQATT, CDR2 SNEGSKA (reference sequence). CDR3 residues: CSARLPSEGALLDTQYF.

The chain couples TRBV18 to TRBJ2-2; TCRdb selects TRBD2, and the lack of DNA leaves this call unchecked. The V gene's germline CDR1 is KGHSH and CDR2 LQKENI. This CDR3 contains 18 residues. This CDR3 reads CASSRQTSGGRSTGELFF.

The rearrangement joins TRBV12-3 or TRBV12-4 to TRBJ2-1; with no DNA, the TCRdb D assignment of TRBD2 cannot be verified. The CDR3 length is 15 residues. This CDR3 is CASRSGTSGVYEQFF.

The gene calls are TRBV7-9 and TRBJ2-7; the D call of TRBD1 rests on TCRdb alone, since no DNA is present to check it. Germline-derived CDR1 and CDR2 are SEHNR and FQNEAQ (reference sequence). This CDR3 has 16 amino acids. CDR3: CASSPLQGVSAYEQYF. The full variable domain, with the rest looked up from reference TRBV7-9 and TRBJ2-7, is DTGVSQNPRHKITKRGQNVTFRCDPISEHNRLYWYRQTLGQGPEFLTYFQNEAQLEKSRLLSDRFSAERPKGSFSTLEIQRTEQGDSAMYLCASSPLQGVSAYEQYFGPGTRLTVT.

J is TRBJ2-1 and V is TRBV19; TCRdb reports TRBD2, a call that lacks DNA to check it against. This CDR3 is 14 amino acids long. The V gene's germline CDR1 is LNHDA and CDR2 SQIVND (reference sequence). The CDR3 loop reads CASSIGRGGNEQFF.

The chain recombines TRBV12-5 with TRBJ2-5; the TCRdb call, TRBD1, lacks DNA for checking. This CDR3 spans 16 amino acids. In germline, CDR1 is LGHNT, CDR2 FRNRAP. CDR3 amino acids: CASGLVDRGQGETQYF.

The CDR3 protein is CSARDGARQVYNEQFF. V gene TRBV20-1 combines with J gene TRBJ2-1; TCRdb selects TRBD2, and the lack of DNA leaves this call unchecked. This CDR3 is built from 16 residues. Germline V gene lookup returns CDR1 DFQATT and CDR2 SNEGSKA (reference sequence).

This chain links TRBV7-9 with TRBJ2-6; TCRdb designates TRBD1, a call that cannot be tested without DNA. CDR1 is SEHNR and CDR2 is FQNEAQ in the germline V gene (reference sequence). This CDR3 has 16 amino acids. CDR3 protein: CASSLDRSPGANVLTF.

V is TRBV6-6 and J is TRBJ2-7. The CDR3 covers 11 residues. Germline CDR1 and CDR2: MNHNY and SVGAGI (reference sequence). The CDR3 loop reads CASTNHREQYF.

The V call is TRBV9, the J call TRBJ2-7. CDR3 length: 14 amino acids. Germline CDR1 is SGDLS and CDR2 is YYNGEE. Here the CDR3 reads CASSTNWVSYEQYF.

J is TRBJ2-7 and V is TRBV10-1; TCRdb lists TRBD2, though no DNA is available to test this call. The V gene's germline CDR1 is WNHNN and CDR2 SYGVQD (reference sequence). The CDR3 runs 17 residues. The chain's CDR3 is CASRMQMTSGGPYEQYF.

The chain carries TRBV11-2 and TRBJ2-5; TCRdb picks TRBD2, but there is no DNA to check that call. CDR1 SGHAT and CDR2 FQNNGV come from the germline V gene. The CDR3 is 16 residues long. CDR3 amino acids: CASSLGLAVKQETQYF.

This chain uses TRBV12-3 or TRBV12-4 with TRBJ2-2; TCRdb calls TRBD1, which cannot be checked without DNA. This CDR3 is 12 amino acids long. The CDR3 spells CASRDRAWELFF.

V is TRBV7-8 and J is TRBJ2-5; the D call from TCRdb, TRBD1, cannot be confirmed without DNA. Germline loops: CDR1 SGHVS, CDR2 FQNEAQ. The CDR3 length is 14 residues. The CDR3 protein is CASSLLTGDETQYF.

J is TRBJ2-3 and V is TRBV7-6; the D call from TCRdb, TRBD2, cannot be confirmed without DNA. CDR1 is SGHVS and CDR2 is FNYEAQ in the germline V gene. The CDR3 spans 16 residues. The CDR3 region is CASSFRGGAGTDTQYF.

CDR3 in amino acids: CASTTQTSGDDEQFF. The chain carries TRBV7-9 and TRBJ2-1; the TCRdb D gene call, TRBD2, has no DNA to confirm it. Germline assignment: CDR1 SEHNR and CDR2 FQNEAQ (reference sequence). This CDR3 comprises 15 residues. The complete variable domain, with remaining parts taken from reference TRBV7-9 and TRBJ2-1, reads DTGVSQNPRHKITKRGQNVTFRCDPISEHNRLYWYRQTLGQGPEFLTYFQNEAQLEKSRLLSDRFSAERPKGSFSTLEIQRTEQGDSAMYLCASTTQTSGDDEQFFGPGTRLTVL.

The chain couples TRBV23-1 to TRBJ2-2. TRBV23-1 falls under the ORF class, with uncertain function. This CDR3 is 16 amino acids long. The chain's CDR3 is CASSRNGGPNTGELFF.

The V and J genes are TRBV7-2 and TRBJ2-1; the D call of TRBD1 rests on TCRdb alone, since no DNA is present to check it. Germline loops: CDR1 SGHTA, CDR2 FQGNSA. The CDR3 has 11 amino acids. The CDR3 spells CASSRGLEQFF.

This chain connects TRBV2 to TRBJ1-1; there is no DNA to check the TCRdb D call of TRBD1. Germline V CDR1 and CDR2: SNHLY, FYNNEI. CDR3 size: 14 residues. The CDR3 loop reads CASSGTVLNTEAFF.

The CDR3 sequence is CASRAGKNFFEAFF. V gene TRBV2 combines with J gene TRBJ1-1; the TCRdb call, TRBD1, lacks DNA for checking. Looked up from germline, CDR1 is SNHLY and CDR2 is FYNNEI. The CDR3 is 14 residues long.

The genes are TRBV5-4 and TRBJ1-3; TCRdb gives TRBD1 as the D gene, but with no DNA this cannot be confirmed. Germline-derived CDR1 and CDR2 are SGHNT and YYREEE (reference sequence). CDR3 length: 19 residues. CDR3 residues: CASSLGAPGFGGSGNTIYF.